A single TCR beta chain is shown here with its context. There are many counts of this clonotype. Its binding antigen is unknown. Per-base quality was not reported, and no clone a single base away is much larger than it. The data originate from a study of T cell repertoires in cytomegalovirus infection (dated 2019 in TCRdb). Background on the whole study: Donor HLA type was relevant to the analysis, as public TCR beta signatures indicated carriage of CMV infection together with the matching HLA type. The research as a whole found: In both this cohort and an independent approximately 350-donor cohort, the cumulative frequency of public TCR beta family members distinguished carriers of CMV infection plus the relevant HLA type. The ex vivo response was dominated by HLA-C-restricted CMV-specific TCR beta clonotypes, which also provided the single most frequent clonotype in two of eight donors.

V gives up 0 bases and J gives up 3 bases, and the segment between their germline ends measures 9 bases. The germline V gene sets CDR1 to SGHVS and CDR2 to FQNEAQ. CDR3 length: 14 amino acids, cysteine to phenylalanine. The kept DNA is CDR3 alone, 42 bases in frame from the first base. Sequencing relied on an Illumina HiSeq 1500. TCRdb itself trimmed the public reads at Q25 with fastp, ran MiXCR and retained productive beta chains. Merged by CDR3 protein, the rows form single entries marked with the most common genes and DNA. The sample contains 250,000 to 300,000 distinct CDR3 sequences, about 25% of them found a single time. The top ten clones comprise about 14% of the sample.

The chain was built from TRBV7-8 and TRBJ2-7; TRBD1 is perhaps the D gene, given 5 matching bases. The sample was PBMCs. This receptor was identified in a human donor in good health (CMV status not recorded). Some clones in this sample may be carry-over from other donors' samples. The nucleotide sequence is TGTGCCAGCAGCTTAGCGGCGACAGTCTACGAGCAGTACTTC. This encodes CASSLAATVYEQYF.